Below are 27 T cell receptor beta chains sequenced from a single sample in a study of spatial heterogeneity in lung cancer. Notes on the study in general: Counts of expanded alpha and beta TCRs within tumors tracked the tumor nonsynonymous mutation count.

TCRdb processed the 5' RACE reads anew with MiXCR; each CDR3 protein has one entry. The table has 15,000 to 20,000 distinct CDR3 sequences, 5% to 8% seen once; the top ten hold approximately 6.8%. The time point is: sample taken at primary tumor resection. No cognate antigen is known for these TCRs. Material: lung tumor tissue, obtained at surgery. Source of these receptors: a male donor with early-stage non-small cell lung cancer.

This clonotype was observed at least ten times. In a library made to pick up alpha chains, this beta chain is a stray read with a size that means little. The chain carries TRBV3-1 and TRBJ2-1; 10 bases fit TRBD2. With V trimmed by 6 bases and J by 8 bases, 7 bases remained unmatched. The CDR3 consists of 14 residues. CDR1 is LGHDT, CDR2 YNNKEL, per germline (reference sequence). The CDR3 here is CASRPGLALDEQFF. CDR3 coding DNA: TGTGCCAGCAGGCCGGGACTAGCGTTGGATGAGCAGTTCTTC.

Many counts were recorded for this clonotype. With the library built for alpha chains, this beta chain is off target and its frequency is not meaningful. The genes are TRBV4-1 and TRBJ1-5; unclear D gene. Germline V gene sequence: CDR1 MGHRA, CDR2 YSYEKL. The V end lost 1 base, the J end lost 9 bases, and 13 bases lay between the germline ends. The CDR3 contains 14 residues. Here the CDR3 DNA reads TGCGCCAGCAGCCAAGGCACAGACTTTAGGCCCCAGCATTTT. This sequence encodes CASSQGTDFRPQHF.

This clonotype was detected ten times or more. Because the library targeted alpha chains, this beta chain is an off-target read whose size means little. The CDR3 region is CSARARGGATDTQYF. CDR3 in DNA: TGCAGTGCTAGAGCCCGGGGGGGGGCCACAGATACGCAGTATTTT. J is TRBJ2-3 and V is TRBV20-1; 8 bases are a match to TRBD2. The CDR3 length is 15 residues. Germline V CDR1 and CDR2: DFQATT, SNEGSKA (reference sequence). Unmatched junction bases numbered 5, after V lost 1 base and J lost 2 bases.

The sample holds many counts of this clonotype. This beta chain lies outside the target of a library built for alpha chains; its clone size means little. The chain joins TRBV5-1 to TRBJ1-1; the D is unclear. The CDR3 consists of 11 residues. Trimming stripped 4 bases from V and 8 bases from J, with 9 bases between. Per the germline V gene, CDR1 is SGHRS and CDR2 is YFSETQ. This CDR3 is CASSPEPEAFF. The CDR3 DNA is TGCGCCAGCAGCCCAGAGCCGGAAGCTTTCTTT.

This clonotype occurred many times. This beta chain appears as a stray read in a library generated for alpha chains; its size is not informative. J is TRBJ1-3 and V is TRBV5-1, with D tentatively TRBD1 (5 bases). The CDR3 covers 15 residues. Germline assignment: CDR1 SGHRS and CDR2 YFSETQ. The ends were cut back, 4 bases at V and 0 bases at J, with 11 bases in the middle. CDR3 sequence reads: CASSAGTYSGNTIYF. The CDR3 nucleotides are TGCGCCAGCAGCGCAGGGACGTACTCTGGAAACACCATATATTTT.

At least ten counts were recorded for this clonotype. This beta chain appears as a stray read in a library generated for alpha chains; its size is not informative. The chain carries TRBV29-1 and TRBJ2-6; 16 bases are shared with TRBD2. V dropped 6 bases and J dropped 0; count of bases not matched to a gene: 11. This CDR3 comprises 20 residues. In germline, CDR1 is SQVTM, CDR2 ANQGSEA. CDR3 region: CSVDSGTSGRGSSGANVLTF. The CDR3 DNA sequence: TGCAGCGTCGATTCTGGGACTAGCGGGAGGGGTAGCTCTGGGGCCAACGTCCTGACTTTC.

This clonotype occurred many times. This beta chain is a stray sequence in a library constructed for alpha chains; its clone size is not meaningful. CDR3 sequence: CASSKGQGAKGYGYTF. As DNA, the CDR3 is TGTGCCAGCAGCAAGGGACAGGGAGCAAAAGGGTATGGCTACACCTTC. The rearrangement links TRBV7-9 to TRBJ1-2; TRBD1 agrees at 9 bases. V lost 5 bases and J lost 5; bases outside the gene matches: 12. Germline V CDR1 and CDR2: SEHNR, FQNEAQ (reference sequence). The CDR3 runs to 16 residues.

This clonotype was detected many times. This beta chain slipped into a library made for alpha chains as a stray read, so its size is not meaningful. The chain combines TRBV6-1 with TRBJ1-2; TRBD1 might be the D (6 bases). In germline, CDR1 is MNHNS, CDR2 SASEGT. Between the trimmed V and J ends, which lost 7 bases and 4 bases, there was a span of 13 bases. This CDR3 has 13 amino acids. In DNA, the CDR3 is TGTGCCAGCACCTCGACAGGCTTCTATGGCTACACCTTC. Its protein product is CASTSTGFYGYTF.

Many counts were recorded for this clonotype. The size of this beta chain means little, since it is a stray read in a library made for alpha chains. The rearrangement joins TRBV20-1 to TRBJ2-3, with D possibly being TRBD2 (6 bases). V lost 6 bases, J lost 3 bases, and 19 bases lay in between. Germline CDR1 reads DFQATT; CDR2 reads SNEGSKA (reference sequence). This CDR3 comprises 15 residues. DNA for the CDR3: TGCAGTGCCGCCCGGGCTCGTGGGGGGACAGATACGCAGTATTTT. Translating gives CSAARARGGTDTQYF.

This clonotype was counted ten times or more. This beta chain slipped into a library made for alpha chains as a stray read, so its size is not meaningful. V is TRBV12-3 or TRBV12-4 and J is TRBJ1-1; the D gene is possibly TRBD1 (6 bases). Trimming removed 2 bases at V and 10 bases at J, with 17 bases between. This CDR3 comprises 14 residues. The CDR3 sequence: CASSLLIGRGIAFF. Written as DNA, the CDR3 is TGTGCCAGCAGTTTACTGATAGGCAGGGGTATAGCTTTCTTT.

This clonotype was found many times. Because this beta chain is a stray read in a library intended to capture alpha chains, its abundance should not be given much weight. The rearrangement uses TRBV27 and TRBJ2-1; no reliable D call. V was clipped by 2 bases and J by 5 bases, with 16 bases between them. This CDR3 region has 16 residues. Germline V gene lookup returns CDR1 MNHEY and CDR2 SMNVEV (reference sequence). The CDR3 sequence is CASSLNVWRSNNEQFF. The CDR3 DNA sequence: TGTGCCAGCAGTTTAAACGTCTGGCGATCCAACAATGAGCAGTTCTTC.

This clonotype has a count of ten or more. This beta chain slipped into a library made for alpha chains as a stray read, so its size is not meaningful. The chain recombines TRBV20-1 with TRBJ1-5, with 8 bases that match TRBD1. The junction had 0 bases not matched to a gene; V was cut back by 3 bases and J by 2 bases. The CDR3 is made up of 13 amino acids. Germline loops: CDR1 DFQATT, CDR2 SNEGSKA (reference sequence). CDR3 sequence: CSARDRGNQPQHF. The CDR3 DNA is TGCAGTGCTAGGGACAGGGGCAATCAGCCCCAGCATTTT.

By share, this clonotype counts as medium-sized. Being off target in a library aimed at alpha chains, this beta chain has a size of little meaning. The J gene is TRBJ2-5, the V gene TRBV7-8; a possible D gene is TRBD1 (6 bases). CDR3 length: 13 amino acids. Trimming cost V 3 bases and J 5 bases, with 10 bases left between them. Germline V CDR1 and CDR2: SGHVS, FQNEAQ. CDR3 DNA sequence: TGTGCCAGCAGCTTGGCAGGGGTGGAGACCCAGTACTTC. Its protein product is CASSLAGVETQYF.

This clonotype was observed at least ten times. This beta chain is a stray sequence in a library constructed for alpha chains; its clone size is not meaningful. The chain links TRBV29-1 to TRBJ1-2; 11 bases line up with TRBD1. The germline CDR1 and CDR2 sequences are SQVTM and ANQGSEA. Trimming took 6 bases from V and 7 from J; bases not matched to a gene: 4. There are 12 residues in the CDR3. In DNA, the CDR3 is TGCAGCGTCGCAGGACAGGGGGCTGGCTACACCTTC. Encoded protein: CSVAGQGAGYTF. Filled out from reference TRBV29-1 and TRBJ1-2, the complete variable domain reads SAVISQKPSRDICQRGTSLTIQCQVDSQVTMMFWYRQQPGQSLTLIATANQGSEATYESGFVIDKFPISRPNLTFSTLTVSNMSPEDSSIYLCSVAGQGAGYTFGSGTRLTVV.

A few counts support this clonotype. Little can be read into the size of this beta chain, an off-target read in a library designed for alpha chains. The V call is TRBV19, the J call TRBJ1-5; D unresolved. V lost 2 bases and J 1 base, leaving 6 bases between the germline ends. The germline V gene has CDR1 LNHDA and CDR2 SQIVND (reference sequence). CDR3 length: 14 amino acids. The CDR3 loop reads CASSISGSNQPQHF. The CDR3 bases are TGTGCCAGTAGTATATCTGGAAGCAATCAGCCCCAGCATTTT.

This clonotype has a count of ten or more. This beta chain was picked up by a library intended for alpha chains and is off target, so its count carries little meaning. The rearrangement uses TRBV15 and TRBJ2-3, with TRBD2 identical over 9 bases. The CDR3 is 17 residues long. From germline, CDR1 is LNHNV and CDR2 YYDKDF (reference sequence). V lost 5 bases, J lost 3 bases, and 12 bases stayed unmatched. CDR3 coding DNA: TGTGCCACCAGCCGAACAAAAGCGGGGGGTGGGACAGATACGCAGTATTTT. Encoded protein: CATSRTKAGGGTDTQYF.

This clonotype was observed many times. A library made for alpha chains picked up this beta chain off target, so its size means little. The chain joins TRBV12-3 or TRBV12-4 to TRBJ2-3; a weak D match, TRBD2 (5 bases). The CDR3 is 14 residues long. Trimming pared 2 bases from V and 4 bases from J, leaving 10 bases between. In DNA form, the CDR3 reads TGTGCCAGCAGTTTAACGGGGATGGCAGATACGCAGTATTTT. Its protein is CASSLTGMADTQYF.

This clonotype was counted many times. Since it is a stray read in a library aimed at alpha chains, this beta chain has a size that is not meaningful. J is TRBJ2-7 and V is TRBV28, with 9 positions matching TRBD1. This CDR3 is 14 amino acids long. With 6 bases clipped from V and 3 bases from J, the junction kept 6 bases outside the gene matches. The germline V gene has CDR1 MDHEN and CDR2 SYDVKM. The CDR3 nucleotides read TGTGCCAGCAGCTCGGGACAGGGAGGCTACGAGCAGTACTTC. It specifies CASSSGQGGYEQYF.

Worth noting for this clonotype: Because this beta chain is a stray read in a library intended to capture alpha chains, its abundance should not be given much weight. The chain employs TRBV20-1 and TRBJ2-7, with 11 bases fitting TRBD1. The ends lost 1 base at V and 4 bases at J; junction bases unmatched: 9. The CDR3 covers 16 residues. The germline CDR1 and CDR2 sequences are DFQATT and SNEGSKA (reference sequence). As DNA, the CDR3 is TGCAGTGCTAGAGCCCTCCCAGGACAGGGGGCGTACGAGCAGTACTTC. Translating gives CSARALPGQGAYEQYF.

At least ten counts were recorded for this clonotype. This beta chain turned up in a library designed for alpha chains; as an off-target read, its abundance says little. The chain has TRBV20-1 and TRBJ1-1, with 7 bases aligning to TRBD1. The CDR3 is 13 amino acids. Per the germline V gene, CDR1 is DFQATT and CDR2 is SNEGSKA (reference sequence). The junction had 10 bases not matched to a gene; V was cut back by 6 bases and J by 6 bases. In DNA form, the CDR3 reads TGCAGTGCCCCTCCAGGGGGTACCGCTGAAGCTTTCTTT. Translating gives CSAPPGGTAEAFF.

This clonotype was detected many times. This beta chain appears as a stray read in a library generated for alpha chains; its size is not informative. J is TRBJ2-1 and V is TRBV6-6, with no clear D. The CDR3 has 13 amino acids. Trimming left V 6 bases short and J 9 bases short, with 15 bases between. The V gene's germline CDR1 is MNHNY and CDR2 SVGAGI (reference sequence). The CDR3 is CASSPVLNGEQFF. In DNA form, the CDR3 reads TGTGCCAGCAGCCCAGTCCTTAACGGTGAGCAGTTCTTC.

There are many counts of this clonotype. Within a library made for alpha chains, this beta chain is off target, and its count is uninformative. The chain recombines TRBV19 with TRBJ2-1, with 7 bases matching TRBD2. The CDR3 consists of 14 residues. V lost 4 bases, J lost 5 bases, and 5 bases stayed unmatched. Germline CDR1 reads LNHDA; CDR2 reads SQIVND (reference sequence). This chain's CDR3 is CASSTLTSNNEQFF. CDR3 sequence (DNA): TGTGCCAGTAGTACCCTGACTAGCAACAATGAGCAGTTCTTC.

This clonotype is judged medium-sized. This beta chain is an off-target read within a library intended for alpha chains, so its frequency means little. The rearrangement links TRBV7-9 to TRBJ2-1, with a weak D call TRBD2 (5 bases). The CDR3 is 11 amino acids. Trimming left V 5 bases short and J 9 bases short, with 8 bases between. CDR1 and CDR2 (germline): SEHNR, FQNEAQ (reference sequence). The CDR3 nucleotides are TGTGCCAGCAGCCCCGAGGGTGAGCAGTTCTTC. It is translated as CASSPEGEQFF.

This clonotype was found many times. For a library built for alpha chains, this beta chain is a stray read; little rests on its size. The V and J genes are TRBV28 and TRBJ1-5; D is uncertain. V was shortened by 6 bases and J by 6 bases, with 15 bases between the two germline ends. CDR3 length equals 14 residues. CDR1 MDHEN and CDR2 SYDVKM come from the germline V gene. This CDR3 is CASRAGVLAQPQHF. CDR3 DNA: TGTGCCAGCAGGGCAGGAGTTCTCGCTCAGCCCCAGCATTTT.

This clonotype has only a few counts. This beta chain is an off-target read within a library intended for alpha chains, so its frequency means little. The chain carries TRBV30 and TRBJ2-3, with TRBD2 matching over 8 bases. Germline CDR1 is GTSNPN and CDR2 is SVGIG (reference sequence). This CDR3 is built from 17 residues. With 0 bases clipped from V and 4 bases from J, the junction kept 12 bases outside the gene matches. CDR3 sequence (DNA): TGTGCCTGGAGTGTTGGGGTTTCGGCGGGAGGCCCAGATACGCAGTATTTT. Residues: CAWSVGVSAGGPDTQYF.

This clonotype is medium-sized within its sample. Little can be read into the size of this beta chain, an off-target read in a library designed for alpha chains. The CDR3 region has the DNA TGTGCCAGCAGTGTTGACCCTCGAGAGACCCAGTACTTC. Translating gives CASSVDPRETQYF. V usage is TRBV27 and J usage is TRBJ2-5; D unclear. Deletions cut 5 bases from V and 4 bases from J, with 11 bases between. Germline CDR1 reads MNHEY; CDR2 reads SMNVEV (reference sequence). CDR3 length: 13 amino acids.

The sample holds many counts of this clonotype. Being off target in a library aimed at alpha chains, this beta chain has a size of little meaning. The V gene is TRBV10-2, the J gene TRBJ2-7; no clear D. This CDR3 contains 12 residues. Trimming removed 1 base from V and 7 bases from J, with 8 bases in between. From germline, CDR1 is WSHSY and CDR2 SAAADI. CDR3 in amino acids: CASSEYSREQYF. The DNA of the CDR3 is TGCGCCAGCAGTGAGTACAGTCGAGAGCAGTACTTC.